The rows below give T cell receptor beta chains drawn from one sample of a study of T and B cells in COVID-19 patients. One entry per CDR3 protein, called by TCRdb with MiXCR from the multiplex PCR reads. This sample has 20,000 or so distinct CDR3 sequences, with approximately 28% found just once. Sequencing was carried out using blood. These receptors all come from a human donor who had recovered from COVID-19. The CDR3 runs from the conserved cysteine through the conserved F or W. The order of the fields is CDR3 protein, CDR3 DNA, V gene, J gene, clone size, D gene. The D gene is left open where the match is weak. Size is stated for part of the rows, as once, few or many counts, or as a class when the clone is expanded.

CDR3aa: CSGLDRVTGELFF
CDR3nt: TGCAGCGGCCTGGACAGGGTCACCGGGGAGCTGTTTTTT
v_gene: TRBV29-1
j_gene: TRBJ2-2
abundance: medium-sized
d_gene: TRBD1

CDR3aa: CANRQGPGLSGANVLTF
CDR3nt: TGTGCCAACCGACAGGGGCCAGGCCTCTCTGGGGCCAACGTCCTGACTTTC
v_gene: TRBV6-9
j_gene: TRBJ2-6
abundance: medium-sized
d_gene: TRBD1

CDR3aa: CASSSQGARTEAFF
CDR3nt: TGTGCCAGTAGTTCACAGGGGGCGAGGACTGAAGCTTTCTTT
v_gene: TRBV19
j_gene: TRBJ1-1
abundance: NA
d_gene: TRBD1

CDR3aa: CASSLDTYTNTGELFF
CDR3nt: TGTGCCAGCAGCTTAGATACGTACACGAACACCGGGGAGCTGTTTTTT
v_gene: TRBV7-3
j_gene: TRBJ2-2
abundance: NA
d_gene: NA

CDR3aa: CASIPEIGYTF
CDR3nt: TGTGCCAGCATACCAGAAATAGGCTACACCTTC
v_gene: TRBV6-5
j_gene: TRBJ1-2
abundance: NA
d_gene: NA

CDR3aa: CAWEVLGGYTF
CDR3nt: TGTGCCTGGGAGGTTTTGGGTGGCTACACCTTC
v_gene: TRBV30
j_gene: TRBJ1-2
abundance: few
d_gene: NA

CDR3aa: CASSYGHTDTQYF
CDR3nt: TGTGCCAGCAGTTACGGCCACACAGATACGCAGTATTTT
v_gene: TRBV6-5
j_gene: TRBJ2-3
abundance: many
d_gene: NA

CDR3aa: CASSSRGSSTDTQYF
CDR3nt: TGCGCCAGCAGCTCGAGGGGCAGCAGCACAGATACGCAGTATTTT
v_gene: TRBV5-1
j_gene: TRBJ2-3
abundance: NA
d_gene: NA

CDR3aa: CASSPGTTYNEQFF
CDR3nt: TGCGCCAGCAGCCCCGGGACAACCTACAATGAGCAGTTCTTC
v_gene: TRBV5-1
j_gene: TRBJ2-1
abundance: NA
d_gene: NA

CDR3aa: CASSDTLGAGNTIYF
CDR3nt: TGCGCCAGCAGTGACACGCTTGGGGCTGGAAACACCATATATTTT
v_gene: TRBV10-1
j_gene: TRBJ1-3
abundance: NA
d_gene: NA

CDR3aa: CASRDGTSGNQETQYF
CDR3nt: TGTGCCAGCAGGGACGGGACTAGCGGGAATCAAGAGACCCAGTACTTC
v_gene: TRBV6-1
j_gene: TRBJ2-5
abundance: NA
d_gene: TRBD2

CDR3aa: CASLDPTGGTDTQYF
CDR3nt: TGTGCCAGCCTAGATCCGACAGGGGGCACAGATACGCAGTATTTT
v_gene: TRBV6-2/TRBV6-3
j_gene: TRBJ2-3
abundance: NA
d_gene: TRBD1

CDR3aa: CSARKLAGSPNEQFF
CDR3nt: TGCAGTGCTAGGAAGCTAGCGGGAAGCCCTAATGAGCAGTTCTTC
v_gene: TRBV20-1
j_gene: TRBJ2-1
abundance: few
d_gene: TRBD2

CDR3aa: CASSNLADTGELFF
CDR3nt: TGTGCCAGCAGCAATCTAGCGGACACCGGGGAGCTGTTTTTT
v_gene: TRBV5-6
j_gene: TRBJ2-2
abundance: NA
d_gene: TRBD2

CDR3aa: CASIYEQYF
CDR3nt: TGTGCCAGCATCTACGAGCAGTACTTC
v_gene: TRBV5-4
j_gene: TRBJ2-7
abundance: few
d_gene: NA

CDR3aa: CAISDSGVIGEQYF
CDR3nt: TGTGCCATCAGTGATTCGGGGGTCATCGGGGAGCAGTACTTC
v_gene: TRBV10-3
j_gene: TRBJ2-7
abundance: NA
d_gene: NA

CDR3aa: CASSDGQYVSEQYF
CDR3nt: TGTGCCAGTAGTGATGGACAGTACGTTAGCGAGCAGTACTTC
v_gene: TRBV19
j_gene: TRBJ2-7
abundance: medium-sized
d_gene: NA

CDR3aa: CASGGRVPYNEQFF
CDR3nt: TGTGCCAGCGGAGGGCGGGTCCCCTACAATGAGCAGTTCTTC
v_gene: TRBV19
j_gene: TRBJ2-1
abundance: medium-sized
d_gene: NA

CDR3aa: CASSVVGENSPLHF
CDR3nt: TGTGCCAGCAGCGTTGTGGGGGAGAATTCACCCCTCCACTTT
v_gene: TRBV5-4
j_gene: TRBJ1-6
abundance: few
d_gene: NA

CDR3aa: CASSPDRGRSTDTQYF
CDR3nt: TGTGCCAGCAGCCCTGACCGGGGGCGGAGCACAGATACGCAGTATTTT
v_gene: TRBV5-4
j_gene: TRBJ2-3
abundance: few
d_gene: NA

CDR3aa: CASSPRRLAGGDEQFF
CDR3nt: TGTGCCAGTAGTCCGCGTCGCCTAGCGGGAGGCGATGAGCAGTTCTTC
v_gene: TRBV19
j_gene: TRBJ2-1
abundance: NA
d_gene: TRBD2

CDR3aa: CASSPDRGLSQPQHF
CDR3nt: TGTGCCAGCAGCCCTGACAGGGGGCTGAGTCAGCCCCAGCATTTT
v_gene: TRBV6-1
j_gene: TRBJ1-5
abundance: NA
d_gene: TRBD1

CDR3aa: CASSYSGWGPTGELFF
CDR3nt: TGTGCCAGCAGTTACTCGGGGTGGGGACCCACCGGGGAGCTGTTTTTT
v_gene: TRBV6-6
j_gene: TRBJ2-2
abundance: few
d_gene: NA

CDR3aa: CASSESGRPTDTQYF
CDR3nt: TGTGCCAGCAGTGAGTCAGGGAGACCCACAGATACGCAGTATTTT
v_gene: TRBV2
j_gene: TRBJ2-3
abundance: NA
d_gene: NA

CDR3aa: CASTRGNIYNEQFF
CDR3nt: TGTGCCAGCACCCGCGGTAACATCTACAATGAGCAGTTCTTC
v_gene: TRBV12-3/TRBV12-4
j_gene: TRBJ2-1
abundance: NA
d_gene: NA

CDR3aa: CASRDSWFSNQPQHF
CDR3nt: TGTGCCAGCAGGGACTCCTGGTTTAGCAATCAGCCCCAGCATTTT
v_gene: TRBV27
j_gene: TRBJ1-5
abundance: NA
d_gene: NA

CDR3aa: CASAGQNYGYTF
CDR3nt: TGTGCCAGTGCGGGACAGAACTATGGCTACACCTTC
v_gene: TRBV19
j_gene: TRBJ1-2
abundance: few
d_gene: TRBD1

CDR3aa: CASSLDDRGFNYGYTF
CDR3nt: TGTGCCAGCAGTTTAGATGACAGGGGGTTTAACTATGGCTACACCTTC
v_gene: TRBV12-3/TRBV12-4
j_gene: TRBJ1-2
abundance: NA
d_gene: TRBD1

CDR3aa: CASGRSGNTIYF
CDR3nt: TGTGCCAGCGGGCGGTCTGGAAACACCATATATTTT
v_gene: TRBV7-2
j_gene: TRBJ1-3
abundance: NA
d_gene: NA

CDR3aa: CASSILAGGNRELFF
CDR3nt: TGTGCCAGTAGTATCCTGGCAGGGGGCAATCGGGAGCTGTTTTTT
v_gene: TRBV19
j_gene: TRBJ2-2
abundance: NA
d_gene: TRBD1

CDR3aa: CASSTFGQFDEQYF
CDR3nt: TGTGCCAGCAGCACCTTCGGACAGTTCGACGAGCAGTACTTC
v_gene: TRBV11-2
j_gene: TRBJ2-7
abundance: NA
d_gene: NA

CDR3aa: CASSSRTGPYFNYGYTF
CDR3nt: TGTGCCAGCAGCTCAAGGACAGGGCCCTATTTTAACTATGGCTACACCTTC
v_gene: TRBV7-6
j_gene: TRBJ1-2
abundance: NA
d_gene: TRBD1

CDR3aa: CATSGTSGTTKQYF
CDR3nt: TGTGCCACCAGCGGGACTAGCGGAACTACGAAGCAGTACTTC
v_gene: TRBV15
j_gene: TRBJ2-7
abundance: many
d_gene: TRBD2

CDR3aa: CASSLDRATYEQYF
CDR3nt: TGTGCCAGCAGCTTGGATAGGGCTACCTACGAGCAGTACTTC
v_gene: TRBV5-6
j_gene: TRBJ2-7
abundance: few
d_gene: NA

CDR3aa: CAISDSGSSYNEQFF
CDR3nt: TGTGCCATCAGTGACAGCGGGAGCTCCTACAATGAGCAGTTCTTC
v_gene: TRBV10-3
j_gene: TRBJ2-1
abundance: NA
d_gene: TRBD2

CDR3aa: CASKGLAGGTQYF
CDR3nt: TGTGCCAGCAAGGGGCTAGCGGGAGGTACGCAGTATTTT
v_gene: TRBV6-5
j_gene: TRBJ2-3
abundance: NA
d_gene: TRBD2

CDR3aa: CASSLVGSGGAGYTGELFF
CDR3nt: TGTGCCAGCAGCTTAGTCGGGAGCGGGGGGGCTGGGTACACCGGGGAGCTGTTTTTT
v_gene: TRBV13
j_gene: TRBJ2-2
abundance: NA
d_gene: TRBD2

CDR3aa: CASSLGFTEVTEAFF
CDR3nt: TGTGCCAGCAGCTTGGGCTTCACGGAGGTAACTGAAGCTTTCTTT
v_gene: TRBV5-6
j_gene: TRBJ1-1
abundance: few
d_gene: NA

CDR3aa: CATGRLRGTEAFF
CDR3nt: TGTGCCACCGGACGCCTGAGAGGCACTGAAGCTTTCTTT
v_gene: TRBV12-3/TRBV12-4
j_gene: TRBJ1-1
abundance: NA
d_gene: NA

CDR3aa: CASIKPTVPYEQYF
CDR3nt: TGTGCCAGCATTAAACCGACAGTACCCTACGAGCAGTACTTC
v_gene: TRBV27
j_gene: TRBJ2-7
abundance: few
d_gene: NA

CDR3aa: CASSERTAALTYEQYF
CDR3nt: TGTGCCAGCAGTGAACGGACCGCCGCCCTTACCTACGAGCAGTACTTC
v_gene: TRBV6-1
j_gene: TRBJ2-7
abundance: few
d_gene: NA

CDR3aa: CASSPGTEEILNTEAFF
CDR3nt: TGTGCCAGCTCCCCCGGGACAGAGGAGATTTTGAACACTGAAGCTTTCTTT
v_gene: TRBV18
j_gene: TRBJ1-1
abundance: NA
d_gene: TRBD1

CDR3aa: CASRLTGLQETQYF
CDR3nt: TGTGCCAGCAGGCTTACCGGGCTCCAAGAGACCCAGTACTTC
v_gene: TRBV10-3
j_gene: TRBJ2-5
abundance: NA
d_gene: NA

CDR3aa: CASSSPGTGGYEQYF
CDR3nt: TGTGCCAGCAGTTCCCCCGGGACAGGGGGCTACGAGCAGTACTTC
v_gene: TRBV27
j_gene: TRBJ2-7
abundance: few
d_gene: TRBD1

CDR3aa: CAGSSPMATQYF
CDR3nt: TGTGCCGGCTCATCACCGATGGCTACGCAGTATTTT
v_gene: TRBV18
j_gene: TRBJ2-3
abundance: NA
d_gene: NA

CDR3aa: CATSDLDVSEQFF
CDR3nt: TGTGCCACCAGTGACCTGGACGTCAGTGAGCAGTTCTTC
v_gene: TRBV24-1
j_gene: TRBJ2-1
abundance: NA
d_gene: NA

CDR3aa: CASSGPRGGTDTQYF
CDR3nt: TGTGCCAGTAGTGGGCCCCGGGGGGGCACAGATACGCAGTATTTT
v_gene: TRBV19
j_gene: TRBJ2-3
abundance: medium-sized
d_gene: TRBD2

CDR3aa: CASSRDKGFGNTIYF
CDR3nt: TGTGCCAGCAGCCGGGACAAGGGATTCGGAAACACCATATATTTT
v_gene: TRBV6-5
j_gene: TRBJ1-3
abundance: few
d_gene: NA